This TCR beta chain originates from a study of blood T cells in healthy people across ages. Donors gave 8.5 to 10 milliliters of peripheral blood apiece. The ends lost 5 bases at V and 0 bases at J; junction bases unmatched: 6. The CDR3 has 15 residues. Per germline, CDR1 KGHSH and CDR2 LQKENI. Combining a sample-barcoded 5' primer with a J-beta primer mix, a second PCR ran for 7 to 11 cycles. A 12-random-nucleotide template-switch adaptor tagged each cDNA molecule. Each CDR3 protein gets one entry after TCRdb re-called the 5' RACE reads with MiXCR. The table includes about 320,000 distinct CDR3 sequences, roughly 29% detected once. Study findings and constraints: In these data, TCR beta diversity tracked strongly with naive T cell percentage.

As for this clonotype: Its specificity is not known. This CDR3 fails to terminate in the conserved phenylalanine or tryptophan, so it likely reflects a read error.

V is TRBV18 and J is TRBJ2-5; the match to TRBD2 covers 7 bases. The specimen was blood. The clonotype was recovered from a woman in her sixties or seventies in good health. The CDR3 DNA reads TGTGCCAGCTCAGGGAGCGGGGTCCACCAAGAGACCCAGTACGTC. Encoded protein: CASSGSGVHQETQYV.